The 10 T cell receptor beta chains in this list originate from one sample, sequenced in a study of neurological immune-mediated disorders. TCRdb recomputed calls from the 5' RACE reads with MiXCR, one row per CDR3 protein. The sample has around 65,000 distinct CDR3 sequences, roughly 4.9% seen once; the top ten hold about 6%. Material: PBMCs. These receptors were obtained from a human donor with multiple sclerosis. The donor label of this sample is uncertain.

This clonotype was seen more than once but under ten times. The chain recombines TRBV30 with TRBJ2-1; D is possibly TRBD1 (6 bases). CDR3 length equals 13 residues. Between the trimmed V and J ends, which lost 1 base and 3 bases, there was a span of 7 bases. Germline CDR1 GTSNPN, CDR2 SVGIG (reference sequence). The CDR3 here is CAWSADSYNEQFF. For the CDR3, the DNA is TGTGCCTGGAGTGCGGACAGCTACAATGAGCAGTTCTTC. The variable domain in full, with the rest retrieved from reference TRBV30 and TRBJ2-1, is SQTIHQWPATLVQPVGSPLSLECTVEGTSNPNLYWYRQAAGRGLQLLFYSVGIGQISSEVPQNLSASRPQDRQFILSSKKLLLSDSGFYLCAWSADSYNEQFFGPGTRLTVL.

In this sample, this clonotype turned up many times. The CDR3 here is CASSLEGLGFRDEQFF. CDR3 sequence (DNA): TGTGCCAGCAGCTTGGAGGGACTAGGTTTTCGCGATGAGCAGTTCTTC. The gene calls are TRBV5-5 and TRBJ2-1; 8 bases align to TRBD2. From germline, CDR1 is SGHKS and CDR2 YYEKEE (reference sequence). The CDR3 extends over 16 amino acids. Losses at the gene ends were 0 bases for V and 8 bases for J; bases not matched to a gene: 10.

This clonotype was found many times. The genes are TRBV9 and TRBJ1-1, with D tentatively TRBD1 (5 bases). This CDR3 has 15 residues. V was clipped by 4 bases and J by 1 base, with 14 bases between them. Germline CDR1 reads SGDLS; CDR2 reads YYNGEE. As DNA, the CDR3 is TGTGCCAGCAGCCCAGGACTGGGGACGAACACTGAAGCTTTCTTT. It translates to CASSPGLGTNTEAFF.

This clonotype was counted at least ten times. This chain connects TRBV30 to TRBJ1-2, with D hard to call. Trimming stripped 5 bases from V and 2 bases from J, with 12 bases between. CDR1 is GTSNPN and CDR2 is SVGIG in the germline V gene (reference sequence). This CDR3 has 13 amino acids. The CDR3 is CAWYRPSNYGYTF. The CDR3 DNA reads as TGTGCCTGGTATCGGCCCTCAAACTATGGCTACACCTTC.

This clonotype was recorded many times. The DNA for the CDR3 is TGTGCCAGCAGCTCATCCTACCGACGGGAAGCTTTCTTT. It specifies CASSSSYRREAFF. The chain uses TRBV11-3 and TRBJ1-1, with D unclear. This CDR3 contains 13 residues. V dropped 4 bases and J dropped 8 bases, with 14 bases sitting between them. CDR1 is SGHNT and CDR2 is YENEEA in the germline V gene.

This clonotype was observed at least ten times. The CDR3 reads CASSLTTGASQPQHF. CDR3 sequence (DNA): TGTGCCAGCAGCCTAACCACAGGGGCGAGTCAGCCCCAGCATTTT. The gene calls are TRBV7-8 and TRBJ1-5; 7 nucleotides agree with TRBD1. Unmatched junction bases numbered 10, after V lost 5 bases and J lost 6 bases. The CDR3 consists of 15 residues. The germline gives CDR1 SGHVS, CDR2 FQNEAQ.

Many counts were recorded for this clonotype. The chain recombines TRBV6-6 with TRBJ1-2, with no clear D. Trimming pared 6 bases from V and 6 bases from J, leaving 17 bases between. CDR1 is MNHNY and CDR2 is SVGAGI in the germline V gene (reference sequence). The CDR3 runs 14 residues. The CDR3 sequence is CASRAYSGGNGYTF. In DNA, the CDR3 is TGTGCCAGCAGGGCCTACAGTGGAGGCAATGGCTACACCTTC.

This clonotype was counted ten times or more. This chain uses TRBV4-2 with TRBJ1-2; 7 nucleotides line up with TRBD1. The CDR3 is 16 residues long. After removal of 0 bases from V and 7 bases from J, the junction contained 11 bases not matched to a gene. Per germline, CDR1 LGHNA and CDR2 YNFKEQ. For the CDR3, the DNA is TGTGCCAGCAGCCAAGATTTCGTCGGACAGGAGGCTGGCTACACCTTC. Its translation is CASSQDFVGQEAGYTF.

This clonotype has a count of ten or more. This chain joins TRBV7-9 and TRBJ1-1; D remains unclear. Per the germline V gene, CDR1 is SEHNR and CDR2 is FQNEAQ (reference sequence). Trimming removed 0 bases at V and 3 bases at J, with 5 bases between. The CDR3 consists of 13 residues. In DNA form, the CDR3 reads TGTGCCAGCAGCTTAGCGGTGGACACTGAAGCTTTCTTT. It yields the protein CASSLAVDTEAFF.

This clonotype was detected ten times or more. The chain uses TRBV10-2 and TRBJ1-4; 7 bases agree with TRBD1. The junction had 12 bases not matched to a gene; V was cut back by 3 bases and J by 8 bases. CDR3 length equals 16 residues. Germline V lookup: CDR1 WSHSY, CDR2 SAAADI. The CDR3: CASSEDWRGRGEKLFF. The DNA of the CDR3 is TGCGCCAGCAGTGAAGATTGGAGAGGCAGGGGGGAAAAACTGTTTTTT.